The 13 T cell receptor beta chains in this list originate from one sample, sequenced in a study of blood T cell repertoires in COVID-19. Method: immunoSEQ multiplex PCR; TCRdb's copy keeps in-frame clones and lacks some. The table includes 150,000 to 200,000 clones, over 80% detected once. What was sequenced was peripheral blood. The receptors shown here come from a man in his 70s who had recovered from COVID-19.

The chain carries TRBV10-3 and TRBJ2-1; TRBD1 aligns across 7 bases. The CDR3 covers 14 residues. Losses at the gene ends were 3 bases for V and 4 bases for J; bases not matched to a gene: 3. CDR1 is ENHRY, CDR2 SYGVKD, per germline. The CDR3 region has the DNA TGTGCCATCAGTGATGACAGGGCGTACAATGAGCAGTTCTTC. As protein: CAISDDRAYNEQFF.

The chain uses TRBV6-2 or TRBV6-3 and TRBJ2-3; D is unresolved. V dropped 4 bases and J dropped 4 bases, with 6 bases sitting between them. CDR1 is MNHEY, CDR2 SVGEGT, per germline. This CDR3 spans 12 amino acids. DNA of the CDR3: TGTGCCAGCAGTTGGAGAGCAGATACGCAGTATTTT. It yields the protein CASSWRADTQYF.

The chain has TRBV15 and TRBJ2-3; 9 bases line up with TRBD1. Germline V lookup: CDR1 LNHNV, CDR2 YYDKDF (reference sequence). V shed 3 bases, J shed 4 bases, and the junction held 11 bases outside the gene matches. The CDR3 runs to 17 residues. The CDR3 spells CATSRRSGTGYADTQYF. DNA of the CDR3: TGTGCCACCAGCAGGCGCAGTGGGACAGGGTACGCAGATACGCAGTATTTT.

The rearrangement joins TRBV6-5 to TRBJ1-1; TRBD1 is a possible D gene (6 bases). CDR1 is MNHEY and CDR2 is SVGAGI in the germline V gene. This CDR3 spans 13 amino acids. V was cut by 0 bases and J by 12 bases, with 14 bases left in between. CDR3 in amino acids: CASSYSQGLRTFF. As DNA, the CDR3 is TGTGCCAGCAGTTACTCACAGGGCCTTAGGACTTTCTTT.

V and J are TRBV3-1 (or the pseudogene TRBV3-2) and TRBJ2-7; 10 bases line up with TRBD2. V shed 6 bases, J shed 4 bases, and the junction held 6 bases outside the gene matches. CDR3 length: 14 amino acids. Germline loops: CDR1 LGHDT, CDR2 YNNKEL (reference sequence). Written as DNA, the CDR3 is TGTGCCAGCAGTTCTACTAGCGGGAATTACGAGCAGTACTTC. Translation: CASSSTSGNYEQYF.

The CDR3 here is CASSVAGLVDNEQFF. As DNA, the CDR3 is TGTGCCAGCAGCGTAGCCGGACTAGTCGACAATGAGCAGTTCTTC. This chain connects TRBV9 to TRBJ2-1; 7 nucleotides agree with TRBD2. The germline V gene encodes CDR1 SGDLS and CDR2 YYNGEE. There are 15 residues in the CDR3. V trimming: 0 bases; J trimming: 5 bases; junction bases outside the gene matches: 5.

V and J are TRBV28 and TRBJ1-5; TRBD1 matches 8 bases. Germline V gene data show CDR1 as MDHEN and CDR2 as SYDVKM. The trim removed 1 base at V and 6 bases at J, leaving 5 bases unmatched. CDR3 length: 15 amino acids. This CDR3 reads CASSLSDRGFQPQHF. The CDR3 region has the DNA TGTGCCAGCAGTTTATCCGACAGGGGATTTCAGCCCCAGCATTTT. The variable domain in full, with the rest retrieved from reference TRBV28 and TRBJ1-5, is DVKVTQSSRYLVKRTGEKVFLECVQDMDHENMFWYRQDPGLGLRLIYFSYDVKMKEKGDIPEGYSVSREKKERFSLILESASTNQTSMYLCASSLSDRGFQPQHFGDGTRLSIL.

The V gene is TRBV18, the J gene TRBJ2-7; D remains ambiguous. The ends were cut back, 3 bases at V and 2 bases at J, with 8 bases in the middle. This CDR3 is built from 13 residues. Germline CDR1 KGHSH, CDR2 LQKENI. CDR3 sequence reads: CASSPGPPYEQYF. As DNA, the CDR3 is TGTGCCAGCTCACCTGGGCCTCCCTACGAGCAGTACTTC.

The V and J genes are TRBV4-1 and TRBJ2-5; 10 bases agree with TRBD2. V shed 3 bases and J 2 bases; nucleotides not matched to a gene: 9. CDR3 size: 17 residues. Germline values: CDR1 MGHRA, CDR2 YSYEKL. The CDR3, as DNA: TGCGCCAGCAGCCAGCGATCTGGACTAGCGGTTCAAGAGACCCAGTACTTC. Translating gives CASSQRSGLAVQETQYF.

This clone was counted between two and nine times. The chain uses TRBV2 and TRBJ2-5; possible D gene TRBD1, 7 bases. The CDR3 covers 15 residues. Trimming stripped 5 bases from V and 4 bases from J, with 17 bases between. Germline values: CDR1 SNHLY, CDR2 FYNNEI. The CDR3 reads CASSIRGERLETQYF. The CDR3 nucleotides are TGTGCCAGCAGTATCAGGGGGGAGCGGTTAGAGACCCAGTACTTC.

This sequence joins TRBV6-2 or TRBV6-3 and TRBJ2-7; TRBD1 matches at 9 bases. This CDR3 region has 14 residues. Losses at the gene ends were 5 bases for V and 3 bases for J; bases not matched to a gene: 5. In germline, CDR1 is MNHEY, CDR2 SVGEGT. The DNA of the CDR3 is TGTGCCAGCAGTCGTCGGGACAGGGACTACGAGCAGTACTTC. Its translation: CASSRRDRDYEQYF.

Remarks on this clone: One end of the junction fails to match germline, which may point to a read error. The J gene is TRBJ1-5, the V gene TRBV10-3; D is undetermined. CDR1 is ENHRY and CDR2 is SYGVKD in the germline V gene. This CDR3 region has 15 residues. The CDR3: CTISESGGKGQPQHF. DNA of the CDR3: TGTACCATCAGTGAGTCGGGAGGGAAGGGTCAGCCCCAGCATTTT.

The rearrangement joins TRBV10-3 to TRBJ2-7, with D possibly being TRBD1 (6 bases). Germline CDR1 is ENHRY and CDR2 is SYGVKD. The V gene lost 9 bases and the J gene lost 3 bases, with 12 bases spanning the gap. The CDR3 loop spans 12 amino acids. The CDR3 spells CAIGQTDYEQYF. Written as DNA, the CDR3 is TGTGCCATAGGACAGACCGACTACGAGCAGTACTTC.